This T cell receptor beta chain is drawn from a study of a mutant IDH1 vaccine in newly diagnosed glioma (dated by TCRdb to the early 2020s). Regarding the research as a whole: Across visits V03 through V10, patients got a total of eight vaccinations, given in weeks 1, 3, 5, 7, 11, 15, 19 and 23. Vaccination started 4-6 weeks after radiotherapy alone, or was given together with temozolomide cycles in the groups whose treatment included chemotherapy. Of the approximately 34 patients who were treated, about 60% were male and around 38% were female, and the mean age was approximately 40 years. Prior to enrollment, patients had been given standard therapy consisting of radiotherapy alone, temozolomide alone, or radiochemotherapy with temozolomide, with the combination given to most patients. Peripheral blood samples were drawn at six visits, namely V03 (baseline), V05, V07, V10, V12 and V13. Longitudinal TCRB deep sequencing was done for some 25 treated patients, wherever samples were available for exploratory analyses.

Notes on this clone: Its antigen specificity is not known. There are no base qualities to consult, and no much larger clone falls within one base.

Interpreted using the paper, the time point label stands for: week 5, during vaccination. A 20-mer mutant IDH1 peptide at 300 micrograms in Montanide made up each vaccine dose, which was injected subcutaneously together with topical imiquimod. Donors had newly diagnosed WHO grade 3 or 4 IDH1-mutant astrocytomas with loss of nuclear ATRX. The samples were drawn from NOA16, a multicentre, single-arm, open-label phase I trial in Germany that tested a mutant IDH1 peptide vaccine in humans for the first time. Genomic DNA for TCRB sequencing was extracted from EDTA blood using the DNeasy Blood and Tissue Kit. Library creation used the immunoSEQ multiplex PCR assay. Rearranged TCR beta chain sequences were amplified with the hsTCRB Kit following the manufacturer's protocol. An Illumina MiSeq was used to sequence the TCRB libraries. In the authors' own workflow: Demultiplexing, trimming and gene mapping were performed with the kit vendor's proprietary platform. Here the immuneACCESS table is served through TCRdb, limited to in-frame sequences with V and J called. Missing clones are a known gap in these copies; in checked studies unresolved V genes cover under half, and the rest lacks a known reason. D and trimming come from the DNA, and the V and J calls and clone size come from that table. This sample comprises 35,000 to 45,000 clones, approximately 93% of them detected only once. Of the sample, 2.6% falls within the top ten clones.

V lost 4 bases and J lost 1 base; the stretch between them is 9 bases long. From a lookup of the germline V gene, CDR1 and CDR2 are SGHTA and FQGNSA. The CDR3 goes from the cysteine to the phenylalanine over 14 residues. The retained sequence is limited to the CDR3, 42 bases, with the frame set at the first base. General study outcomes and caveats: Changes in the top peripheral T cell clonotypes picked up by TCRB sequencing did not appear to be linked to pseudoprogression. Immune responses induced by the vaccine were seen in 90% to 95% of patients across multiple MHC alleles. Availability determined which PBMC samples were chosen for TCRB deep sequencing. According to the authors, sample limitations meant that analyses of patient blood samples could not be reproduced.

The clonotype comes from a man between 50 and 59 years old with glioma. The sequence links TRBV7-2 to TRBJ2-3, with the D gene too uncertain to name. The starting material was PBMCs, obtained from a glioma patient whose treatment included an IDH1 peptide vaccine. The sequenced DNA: TGTGCCAGCAGCTCCCGCGGACGCACAGATACGCAGTATTTT. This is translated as CASSSRGRTDTQYF.